The 7 T cell receptor beta chains given below trace back to one sample, sequenced in a study of blood T cell repertoires in COVID-19. The method was immunoSEQ multiplex PCR; TCRdb's version includes in-frame clones alone and lacks a portion of them. Altogether about 39,000 clones are present, approximately 80% being singletons, with the ten largest covering more than 8%. The sample consisted of peripheral blood. The receptors were gathered from a man between 60 and 75 years old in a cohort sampled during active COVID-19.

The CDR3 DNA reads TGTGCCAGTCGGTTGAACACTGAAGCTTTCTTT. Translated: CASRLNTEAFF. The chain carries TRBV19 and TRBJ1-1, with D hard to call. The CDR3 runs to 11 residues. Per the germline V gene, CDR1 is LNHDA and CDR2 is SQIVND (reference sequence). V lost 8 bases to trimming and J lost 0 bases, with 4 bases between them.

This sequence joins TRBV28 and TRBJ2-1, with TRBD1 identical over 12 bases. V was clipped by 7 bases and J by 7 bases; unmatched bases: 8. CDR1 is MDHEN, CDR2 SYDVKM, per germline. This CDR3 has 15 amino acids. CDR3 in amino acids: CASTTEGQGANEQFF. The CDR3 DNA is TGTGCCAGCACCACGGAGGGACAGGGGGCAAATGAGCAGTTCTTC.

V gene TRBV19 combines with J gene TRBJ2-2; 9 nucleotides match TRBD1. The CDR3 runs to 17 residues. V shed 9 bases, J shed 6 bases, and the junction held 17 bases outside the gene matches. The V gene's germline CDR1 is LNHDA and CDR2 SQIVND (reference sequence). CDR3 loop: CASTRDRELGSAGELFF. For the CDR3, the DNA is TGTGCCAGCACCCGGGACAGGGAATTGGGATCGGCCGGGGAGCTGTTTTTT.

The rearrangement uses TRBV4-3 and TRBJ2-5, with 8 bases fitting TRBD1. Trimming cost V 4 bases and J 5 bases; bases outside gene matches: 3. The CDR3 spans 13 residues. Germline V gene data show CDR1 as LGHNA and CDR2 as YSLEER. CDR3 protein: CASSPRQGETQYF. The CDR3, as DNA: TGCGCCAGCAGCCCTAGACAGGGGGAGACCCAGTACTTC.

This clone was found a few times. This chain connects TRBV6-5 to TRBJ2-2, with D possibly being TRBD1 (6 bases). Between the trimmed V and J ends, which lost 7 bases and 1 base, there was a span of 13 bases. In germline, CDR1 is MNHEY, CDR2 SVGAGI. The CDR3 contains 15 residues. The CDR3 coding sequence is TGTGCCAGCACCAACGTAGGGGGGAACACCGGGGAGCTGTTTTTT. Its translation is CASTNVGGNTGELFF.

CDR3 region: CAVGGRSYNEQFF. The CDR3 nucleotides are TGTGCCGTGGGGGGAAGGTCCTACAATGAGCAGTTCTTC. The genes are TRBV19 and TRBJ2-1; tentative D call: TRBD2 (6 bases). The V end lost 11 bases, the J end lost 1 base, and 12 bases lay between the germline ends. This CDR3 region has 13 residues. From germline, CDR1 is LNHDA and CDR2 SQIVND (reference sequence).

The rearrangement uses TRBV5-1 and TRBJ2-7; D unresolved. V was cut by 0 bases and J by 3 bases, with 16 bases left in between. Germline V gene data show CDR1 as SGHRS and CDR2 as YFSETQ. The CDR3 totals 16 residues. The DNA of the CDR3 is TGCGCCAGCAGCTTGGGAAGATCAGGTGGCCACTACGAGCAGTACTTC. It translates to CASSLGRSGGHYEQYF.